This TCR beta chain emerged from a study of Tregs in tolerant kidney transplant recipients. The germline gives CDR1 SGHRS, CDR2 YFSETQ. CDR3 length: 15 residues. V lost 0 bases and J lost 6, with 15 bases in between. Some clones are missing from TCRdb's copy, which holds only in-frame ones; the method was immunoSEQ multiplex PCR. The sample lists 35,000 to 55,000 clones; 91% were seen once. This receptor was identified in a human donor in good health. The rearrangement joins TRBV5-1 to TRBJ1-1; no reliable D call. The sequenced sample consisted of Tregs from blood. CDR3 amino acids: CASSLAPGVTAEAFF. The CDR3 nucleotides are TGCGCCAGCAGCTTGGCGCCTGGGGTAACAGCTGAAGCTTTCTTT.